This TCR beta chain came from a study of cytomegalovirus exposure and HLA in healthy donors. Study-wide points: A later analysis linked a missense variant in DCLRE1C to the trimming of TCR beta V and J genes. With further analysis later on, most CMV-associated TCR beta chains appeared HLA-restricted.

Primers: 60 Vbeta forward and 13 Jbeta reverse. Sequenced by immunoSEQ multiplex PCR; TCRdb stores in-frame clones only, minus some. The sample has 85,000 to 110,000 clones; under 85% are singletons. In regard to this clone: What it recognizes is unknown.

Every donor was a healthy person donating bone marrow. Unrecorded immune exposure was likely among donors, who were nominally healthy when sampled. V was clipped by 7 bases and J by 4 bases; unmatched bases: 8. Per the germline V gene, CDR1 is MNHNY and CDR2 is SVGAGI (reference sequence). The CDR3 is 16 residues long. The sequencing input was PBMCs. The chain has TRBV6-6 and TRBJ2-2; TRBD1 aligns across 11 bases. This clonotype was sampled from a man in his fifties or sixties in good health and CMV-seropositive. CDR3 sequence (DNA): TGTGCCAGCAAAACCTCCGGGACAGGGGGCACCGGGGAGCTGTTTTTT. Its protein is CASKTSGTGGTGELFF.